The T cell receptor beta chain under discussion was sequenced for a study of shared clonotypes between healthy human individuals (dated by TCRdb to the early 2020s). Turning to the overall study: Three men and two women, aged 18 to 49 years, made up the cohort. Per donor, three plates each were used for CD4 naive and CD4 memory, two for CD8 naive, and one for CD8 memory. To estimate repertoire size and how much clonotypes are shared between individuals, the study performed deep sequencing of blood TCR repertoires from roughly five healthy adults. Different laboratories and diverse techniques were used to prepare libraries and sequence TCR repertoires, to increase sequencing depth and limit assay-specific biases. Between about 0.85 and 10 billion PBMCs per donor were obtained by leukapheresis.

As regards this clone: Its antigen remains undetermined. No clone much larger than this one lies a single base away; base qualities are absent.

The donors were healthy, HIV-negative adults who had no recently reported acute infections or vaccinations. All donors were Caucasian adults living in Nashville, Tennessee, USA. Magnetic negative selection was used to enrich CD4+ T cells, after which naive cells were positively selected on CD45RA and the negative fraction became the memory subset. Blood was collected by leukapheresis, and PBMCs were isolated by Ficoll-Histopaque density gradient centrifugation and then cryopreserved in liquid nitrogen vapor phase. Analytical flow cytometry was used to check the purity and quantity of each magnetically sorted T cell population. Each sorted fraction had its genomic DNA isolated and then quantified by UV absorbance on a Nanodrop 2000c. Paper-wide results and their limitations: Sharing across several donors was observed for 4.5% to 6.5% of naive CD4, over 3% of naive CD8, over 2% of memory CD4, and less than 0.45% of memory CD8 clonotypes. Naive subsets generally had larger estimated clonotype richness than memory subsets. Sampling was limited to blood, and TCR repertoires in tissue likely differ from TCR repertoires in blood. Because the study included only a small number of donors, the genetic and exposure-history diversity represented was limited. Even with the large sequencing depth, rarefaction of the sorted-subset datasets indicated that sequencing was incomplete. Based on pairwise subsampling, the degree of clonotype sharing among donors was expected to be affected by sequencing depth. Higher generation probabilities were observed for clonotypes shared by all four sorted-subset donors than for non-shared clonotypes.

V is cut back by 0 bases and J by 3 bases, with 5 bases in the junction unmatched. The CDR3 numbers 16 residues from cysteine through phenylalanine. The kept DNA is CDR3 alone, 48 bases in frame from the first base. CDR1 and CDR2 are read off the germline V gene as MNHEY and SVGAGI. Using the deep immunoSEQ assay, multiplex PCR amplified TCR CDR3 regions from genomic DNA. For each cell subset, the extracted genomic DNA was distributed evenly across all wells of several immunoSEQ 96-well plates, and each plate served as one replicate. For sorted subsets, around 0.2 ug of genomic DNA, equivalent to roughly 33,000 T cell genomes, went into each replicate PCR. Purified libraries were quantified with a Qubit 3.0 fluorometer, sized on a Bioanalyzer 2100, and re-quantified with the KAPA Library Quantification kit. Each immunoSEQ 96-well plate was sequenced on its own single-read 150-cycle Illumina NextSeq 550 flow cell. Under the source paper's analysis protocol: Because the immunoSEQ output held only junctional sequences and lacked quality scores, the filtering could not match the filtering applied to full-length reads. Sequences were annotated with PyIR, a Python wrapper for IgBLAST v1.9, using IMGT germline references to assign V/J genes and CDR3. Reads were filtered out if the reads had weak V/J assignments (E-value above 1e-6), no CDR3, stop codons, out-of-frame junctions, or ambiguous translated residues. V3J clonotypes were defined by identical inferred V gene, J gene, and CDR3 amino acid sequence. To compute the percentage overlap between repertoires, the number of shared unique clonotypes was divided by the size of the smaller repertoire. RTK rarefaction, the Chao1 estimator, and Recon v2.1 estimates of unobserved clonotypes were used to assess repertoire richness. Generation probabilities were computed with OLGA for all TCRbeta clonotypes obtained by the gDNA method from several donors. TCRdb mirrors the immuneACCESS table, restricted to in-frame sequences. Some clones are absent from its copies; in checked studies, under half trace to an unresolved V gene, and the reason for the others is unknown. V and J calls and clone size are as listed in that table; D and trimming were resolved from the DNA. Across this sample there are about 2.4 million clones, with approximately 92% seen only once. The ten largest make up about 0.13% of the sample.

This clonotype originated in a man aged 18 to 30 in good health. Recombination connected TRBV6-5 to TRBJ2-7, and 10 junctional nucleotides match TRBD2. Input material: naive CD4+ T cells sorted from blood. The cell subset or site label for this specimen denotes: CD45RA+ positively selected. The CDR3 sequence is CASSYSILAGDYEQYF. The DNA sequence reads TGTGCCAGCAGTTACTCGATCCTAGCGGGAGACTACGAGCAGTACTTC.